The 27 T cell receptor beta chains listed next were all sequenced from one sample in a study of OX40 agonist ivuxolimab in advanced cancers. Profiling relied on immunoSEQ multiplex PCR, and the TCRdb table lists in-frame clones only, not all of them. The table shows approximately 91,000 clones, with 70% to 90% occurring only once. Specimen: CD4+ or CD8+ T cells sorted from blood, collected in a trial of the OX40 agonist ivuxolimab. The receptors stem from an adult with an advanced solid tumor such as melanoma, head and neck, liver or kidney cancer.

The chain recombines TRBV6-1 with TRBJ1-5, with D uncertain. Per germline, CDR1 MNHNS and CDR2 SASEGT. The length of the CDR3 is 14 residues. V dropped 0 bases and J dropped 6 bases, with 9 bases sitting between them. CDR3 in amino acids: CASSEAGRFQPQHF. The CDR3 bases are TGTGCCAGCAGTGAAGCAGGGAGATTTCAGCCCCAGCATTTT.

This clone has just a few counts. The DNA of the CDR3 is TGTGCCAGTAGTACCTCGACAGAAACTGAAGCTTTCTTT. Residues: CASSTSTETEAFF. J is TRBJ1-1 and V is TRBV19; D perhaps matches TRBD1 (5 bases). The germline gives CDR1 LNHDA, CDR2 SQIVND (reference sequence). Between the trimmed V and J ends, which lost 4 bases and 5 bases, there was a span of 11 bases. The CDR3 sequence is 13 residues long.

About this clone: Other DNA sequences within the sample encode an identical CDR3. This chain joins TRBV28 and TRBJ1-2; D uncertain. CDR3 length equals 14 residues. With 4 bases removed from V and 8 bases from J, the gap between germline ends came to 17 bases. Germline-derived CDR1 and CDR2 are MDHEN and SYDVKM. CDR3: CASSWAEGIRGYTF. The CDR3 nucleotides read TGTGCCAGCAGTTGGGCTGAGGGAATACGGGGCTACACCTTC.

The chain links TRBV6-1 to TRBJ2-5, with a weak D call TRBD2 (6 bases). Germline V gene data show CDR1 as MNHNS and CDR2 as SASEGT. With 7 bases removed from V and 0 bases from J, the gap between germline ends came to 15 bases. The CDR3 loop spans 15 amino acids. The CDR3 nucleotides read TGTGCCAGCACTCTGGGGGTAGCGGACCAAGAGACCCAGTACTTC. Protein product: CASTLGVADQETQYF.

J is TRBJ2-3 and V is TRBV5-8; 14 bases match TRBD2. The CDR3 is 17 amino acids. The V and J ends lost 4 bases and 0 bases, in that order; junction bases with no gene match: 4. Per the germline V gene, CDR1 is SGHTS and CDR2 is YDEGEE. In nucleotides, the CDR3 is TGTGCCAGCAGCCTGGGACTAGCGGGGGAAAGCACAGATACGCAGTATTTT. Translation: CASSLGLAGESTDTQYF.

V is TRBV6-1 and J is TRBJ2-1, with D perhaps matching TRBD1 (6 bases). The germline V gene has CDR1 MNHNS and CDR2 SASEGT. This CDR3 region has 16 residues. Trimming left V 2 bases short and J 7 bases short, with 18 bases between. In nucleotides, the CDR3 is TGTGCCAGCAGTGAATCGGCAGGGGCCTTTAGGAATGAGCAGTTCTTC. Its translation is CASSESAGAFRNEQFF.

This clone has more than one count but fewer than ten. The chain joins TRBV5-1 to TRBJ1-3; 7 bases agree with TRBD1. Germline lookup yields CDR1 SGHRS and CDR2 YFSETQ. The V segment lost 4 bases and the J segment 4 bases; nucleotides outside the gene matches: 5. This CDR3 comprises 14 residues. The CDR3 region is CASSVGGEGNTIYF. The CDR3 region has the DNA TGCGCCAGCAGCGTAGGGGGCGAGGGAAACACCATATATTTT.

This clone has only one observation. The rearrangement uses TRBV5-1 and TRBJ2-7; D might be TRBD1 or TRBD2, each matching 5 bases. The CDR3 totals 14 residues. The V end was cut by 7 bases, the J end by 0 bases, with 14 bases between. Germline V lookup: CDR1 SGHRS, CDR2 YFSETQ. CDR3 amino acids: CASGWGSTSYEQYF. The CDR3 DNA reads as TGCGCCAGCGGTTGGGGGTCAACCTCCTACGAGCAGTACTTC.

CDR3 in amino acids: CASRAGQTTGELFF. CDR3 bases: TGTGCCAGCAGGGCTGGACAGACCACCGGGGAGCTGTTTTTT. The chain carries TRBV28 and TRBJ2-2, with D possibly being TRBD1 (6 bases). The length of the CDR3 is 14 residues. V lost 6 bases and J 4 bases, leaving 12 bases between the germline ends. Per germline, CDR1 MDHEN and CDR2 SYDVKM.

The chain employs TRBV30 and TRBJ1-3; D unresolved. The CDR3 sequence is 15 residues long. CDR1 is GTSNPN, CDR2 SVGIG, per germline (reference sequence). Trimming shortened V by 0 bases and J by 0 bases, and 9 bases separated the two germline ends. The chain's CDR3 is CAWSVRFFSGNTIYF. The DNA of the CDR3 is TGTGCCTGGAGTGTCAGGTTTTTCTCTGGAAACACCATATATTTT.

This clone showed up just a few times. The chain couples TRBV19 to TRBJ1-5; D gene unclear. Trimming took 5 bases from V and 10 from J, leaving 15 bases between them. This CDR3 is built from 13 residues. Looked up from germline, CDR1 is LNHDA and CDR2 is SQIVND (reference sequence). CDR3 nucleotide sequence: TGTGCCAGTAGTTACCCCGTCCCGGGTCCCCAGCATTTT. It specifies CASSYPVPGPQHF.

This rearrangement joins TRBV9 to TRBJ1-2; no firm D call. The CDR3 is 12 residues long. Trimming shortened V by 2 bases and J by 9 bases, and 11 bases separated the two germline ends. Germline V CDR1 and CDR2: SGDLS, YYNGEE. CDR3 sequence (DNA): TGTGCCAGCAGCGTTACGGGCGGGCGCTACACCTTC. Residues: CASSVTGGRYTF.

The genes are TRBV13 and TRBJ1-2; the D is unclear. V gave up 0 bases and J gave up 6 bases, with 11 bases separating them. Germline V CDR1 and CDR2: PRHDT, FYEKMQ (reference sequence). CDR3 length equals 14 residues. The CDR3 sequence is CASSLGSGFNGYTF. CDR3 sequence (DNA): TGTGCCAGCAGCTTAGGGTCCGGGTTCAATGGCTACACCTTC.

This chain joins TRBV19 and TRBJ1-3, with TRBD1 matching 7 bases. There are 16 residues in the CDR3. Germline CDR1 and CDR2: LNHDA and SQIVND (reference sequence). Trimming removed 5 bases from V and 1 base from J; junction bases left unmatched: 8. CDR3 amino acids: CASSPRTGQSGNTIYF. The CDR3 DNA reads as TGTGCCAGTAGTCCCCGGACAGGACAGTCTGGAAACACCATATATTTT.

CDR3 coding DNA: TGTGCCAGCAGTTTACGCCGACAGGTTTCTAGGTACTTC. This sequence encodes CASSLRRQVSRYF. The chain is built from TRBV28 and TRBJ2-7; a weak D match, TRBD1 (6 bases). The CDR3 has 13 amino acids. Trimming took off 2 bases at V and 12 bases at J, with 17 bases between the two ends. Looked up from germline, CDR1 is MDHEN and CDR2 is SYDVKM. The full variable domain, completed using reference TRBV28 and TRBJ2-7, is DVKVTQSSRYLVKRTGEKVFLECVQDMDHENMFWYRQDPGLGLRLIYFSYDVKMKEKGDIPEGYSVSREKKERFSLILESASTNQTSMYLCASSLRRQVSRYFGPGTRLTVT.

The V call is TRBV2, the J call TRBJ2-5; 10 bases line up with TRBD2. The V and J ends lost 6 bases and 2 bases, in that order; junction bases with no gene match: 9. Germline V gene data show CDR1 as SNHLY and CDR2 as FYNNEI. The CDR3 length is 16 residues. The CDR3 here is CASSRGLADPQETQYF. In nucleotides, the CDR3 is TGTGCCAGCAGCCGTGGACTAGCGGACCCTCAAGAGACCCAGTACTTC. Filled out from reference TRBV2 and TRBJ2-5, the complete variable domain reads EPEVTQTPSHQVTQMGQEVILRCVPISNHLYFYWYRQILGQKVEFLVSFYNNEISEKSEIFDDQFSVERPDGSNFTLKIRSTKLEDSAMYFCASSRGLADPQETQYFGPGTRLLVL.

The rearrangement links TRBV6-5 to TRBJ2-7, with D hard to call. The CDR3 covers 12 residues. V gave up 4 bases and J gave up 7 bases, with 11 bases separating them. Germline-derived CDR1 and CDR2 are MNHEY and SVGAGI. CDR3 loop: CASSLPLREQYF. As DNA, the CDR3 is TGTGCCAGCAGTTTACCCCTCAGGGAGCAGTACTTC.

CDR3 nucleotide sequence: TGTGCCAGCAGCCAAACAGGGATGAACACTGAAGCTTTCTTT. Amino acid sequence: CASSQTGMNTEAFF. The chain employs TRBV14 and TRBJ1-1; TRBD1 might be the D (6 bases). Trimming cost V 2 bases and J 0 bases, with 7 bases left between them. The CDR3 sequence is 14 residues long. Per germline, CDR1 SGHDN and CDR2 FVKESK.

The V call is TRBV18, the J call TRBJ1-5; the D is unclear. In germline, CDR1 is KGHSH, CDR2 LQKENI. The CDR3 loop spans 13 amino acids. Trimming shortened V by 6 bases and J by 7 bases, and 13 bases separated the two germline ends. The DNA of the CDR3 is TGTGCCAGCTCCCCCTCCGGGGAACAGCCCCAGCATTTT. Translation gives CASSPSGEQPQHF.

This clone has just one count. The chain combines TRBV5-1 with TRBJ1-6; D is ambiguous. This CDR3 is 18 amino acids long. Looked up from germline, CDR1 is SGHRS and CDR2 is YFSETQ. The V and J ends lost 0 bases and 0 bases respectively, with 13 bases between them. The CDR3 DNA sequence: TGCGCCAGCAGCTTGGGCAGTTCGAGTTTCTCCTATAATTCACCCCTCCACTTT. It specifies CASSLGSSSFSYNSPLHF.

For the CDR3, the DNA is TGTGCCAGCAGCTTTAGGACAGACCGAGAAAAACTGTTTTTT. It translates to CASSFRTDREKLFF. This sequence joins TRBV7-9 and TRBJ1-4; D is possibly TRBD1 (6 bases). V lost 3 bases to trimming and J lost 8 bases, with 13 bases between them. The CDR3 consists of 14 residues. The germline gives CDR1 SEHNR, CDR2 FQNEAQ (reference sequence). Full variable domain (missing parts from reference TRBV7-9 and TRBJ1-4): DTGVSQNPRHKITKRGQNVTFRCDPISEHNRLYWYRQTLGQGPEFLTYFQNEAQLEKSRLLSDRFSAERPKGSFSTLEIQRTEQGDSAMYLCASSFRTDREKLFFGSGTQLSVL.

V usage is TRBV5-4 and J usage is TRBJ1-1, with TRBD1 as a possible D gene (6 bases). V dropped 2 bases and J dropped 2 bases, with 13 bases sitting between them. Germline-derived CDR1 and CDR2 are SGHNT and YYREEE (reference sequence). The CDR3 length is 15 residues. The CDR3 sequence is CASSLPGDLNTEAFF. Written as DNA, the CDR3 is TGTGCCAGCAGCTTACCAGGGGACCTCAACACTGAAGCTTTCTTT. The whole variable domain, filled in from reference TRBV5-4 and TRBJ1-1, reads ETGVTQSPTHLIKTRGQQVTLRCSSQSGHNTVSWYQQALGQGPQFIFQYYREEENGRGNFPPRFSGLQFPNYSSELNVNALELDDSALYLCASSLPGDLNTEAFFGQGTRLTVV.

The rearrangement links TRBV7-3 to TRBJ2-3; D is tentatively TRBD1 or TRBD2 (5 bases each). This CDR3 spans 13 amino acids. V lost 7 bases to trimming and J lost 6 bases, with 14 bases between them. Germline lookup yields CDR1 SGHTA and CDR2 FQGTGA. The CDR3 nucleotides read TGTGCCAGCAACCCAGGGTGGGGGGATACGCAGTATTTT. Amino acid sequence: CASNPGWGDTQYF.

The chain carries TRBV5-5 and TRBJ2-2; D gene uncertain. The CDR3 extends over 12 amino acids. V gave up 0 bases and J gave up 7 bases, with 4 bases separating them. CDR1 and CDR2 from the germline V gene are SGHKS and YYEKEE (reference sequence). The CDR3 DNA reads as TGTGCCAGCAGCTTGGCGGTCGGGGAGCTGTTTTTT. It encodes CASSLAVGELFF. Complete variable domain (other parts from reference TRBV5-5 and TRBJ2-2): DAGVTQSPTHLIKTRGQQVTLRCSPISGHKSVSWYQQVLGQGPQFIFQYYEKEERGRGNFPDRFSARQFPNYSSELNVNALLLGDSALYLCASSLAVGELFFGEGSRLTVL.

The rearrangement uses TRBV2 and TRBJ1-6; 7 positions agree with TRBD1. Germline lookup yields CDR1 SNHLY and CDR2 FYNNEI. The CDR3 loop spans 14 amino acids. Germline trimming cut 3 bases from V and 6 bases from J; bases unmatched to any gene: 2. The CDR3 loop is CASSDQGGNSPLHF. CDR3 DNA sequence: TGTGCCAGCAGTGACCAGGGGGGTAATTCACCCCTCCACTTT. The full variable domain, its missing parts supplied by reference TRBV2 and TRBJ1-6, is EPEVTQTPSHQVTQMGQEVILRCVPISNHLYFYWYRQILGQKVEFLVSFYNNEISEKSEIFDDQFSVERPDGSNFTLKIRSTKLEDSAMYFCASSDQGGNSPLHFGNGTRLTVT.

The CDR3 nucleotides are TGTGCCAGCAGCTCGGACAGGAGCACCTACAATGAGCAGTTCTTC. This codes for CASSSDRSTYNEQFF. This chain links TRBV11-1 with TRBJ2-1; 7 bases align to TRBD1. The CDR3 is 15 residues long. Germline-derived CDR1 and CDR2 are SGHAT and FQDESV (reference sequence). V lost 4 bases, J lost 2 bases, and 5 bases stayed unmatched.

The chain links TRBV5-1 to TRBJ2-1, with 10 bases that match TRBD2. J gave up 4 bases and V 1 base, and 5 bases lay outside the gene matches. This CDR3 is built from 16 residues. Germline values: CDR1 SGHRS, CDR2 YFSETQ. The CDR3 nucleotides are TGCGCCAGCAGCTTGTCAAGCGGGGGGGTATACAATGAGCAGTTCTTC. It codes for CASSLSSGGVYNEQFF. Using reference TRBV5-1 and TRBJ2-1 for the parts outside the CDR3, the full variable domain is KAGVTQTPRYLIKTRGQQVTLSCSPISGHRSVSWYQQTPGQGLQFLFEYFSETQRNKGNFPGRFSGRQFSNSRSEMNVSTLELGDSALYLCASSLSSGGVYNEQFFGPGTRLTVL.